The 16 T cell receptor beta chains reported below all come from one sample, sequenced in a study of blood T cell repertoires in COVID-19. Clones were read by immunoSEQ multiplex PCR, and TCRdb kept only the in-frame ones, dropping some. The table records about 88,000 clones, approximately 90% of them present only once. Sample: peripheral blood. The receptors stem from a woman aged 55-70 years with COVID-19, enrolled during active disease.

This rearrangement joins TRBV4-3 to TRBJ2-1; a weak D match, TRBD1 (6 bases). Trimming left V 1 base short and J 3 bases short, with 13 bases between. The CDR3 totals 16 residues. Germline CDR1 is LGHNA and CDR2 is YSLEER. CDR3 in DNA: TGCGCCAGCAGCCAAGCCGGGGACATAGGCTACAATGAGCAGTTCTTC. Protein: CASSQAGDIGYNEQFF.

The CDR3, as DNA: TGTGCCAGCCTGCTCGGGGGGGCCTTCACCGGGGAGCTGTTTTTT. It codes for CASLLGGAFTGELFF. The chain is built from TRBV5-5 and TRBJ2-2; 8 bases align to TRBD2. This CDR3 comprises 15 residues. V was pared by 7 bases and J by 4 bases, with 9 bases of the junction left unmatched. The germline V gene encodes CDR1 SGHKS and CDR2 YYEKEE (reference sequence). The entire variable domain, with the rest obtained from reference TRBV5-5 and TRBJ2-2, is as follows: DAGVTQSPTHLIKTRGQQVTLRCSPISGHKSVSWYQQVLGQGPQFIFQYYEKEERGRGNFPDRFSARQFPNYSSELNVNALLLGDSALYLCASLLGGAFTGELFFGEGSRLTVL.

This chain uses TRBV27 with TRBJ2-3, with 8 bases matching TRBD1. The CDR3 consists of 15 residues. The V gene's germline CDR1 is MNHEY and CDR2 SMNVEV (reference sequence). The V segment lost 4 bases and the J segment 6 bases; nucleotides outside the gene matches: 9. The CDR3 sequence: CASSSEDRVSDTQYF. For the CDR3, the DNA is TGTGCCAGCAGTTCTGAGGACAGGGTTAGTGATACGCAGTATTTT.

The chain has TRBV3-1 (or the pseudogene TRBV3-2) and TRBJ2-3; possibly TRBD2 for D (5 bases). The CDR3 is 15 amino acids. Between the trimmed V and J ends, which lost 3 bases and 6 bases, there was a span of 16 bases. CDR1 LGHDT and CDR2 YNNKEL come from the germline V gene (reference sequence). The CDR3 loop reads CASSHSLGRGDTQYF. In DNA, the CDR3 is TGTGCCAGCAGCCATAGTCTGGGCCGCGGGGATACGCAGTATTTT.

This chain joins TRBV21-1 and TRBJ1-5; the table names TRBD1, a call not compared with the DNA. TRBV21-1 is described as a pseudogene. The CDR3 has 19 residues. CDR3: CASSKGPEVSGARNQPQHF. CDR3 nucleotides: TGTGCCAGCAGCAAAGGTCCCGAAGTAAGTGGGGCTCGCAATCAGCCCCAGCATTTT.

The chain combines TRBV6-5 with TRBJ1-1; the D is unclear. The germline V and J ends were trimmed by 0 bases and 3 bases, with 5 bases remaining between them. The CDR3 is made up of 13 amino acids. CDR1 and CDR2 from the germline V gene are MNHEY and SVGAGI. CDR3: CASSYSDYTEAFF. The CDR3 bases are TGTGCCAGCAGTTACTCCGACTACACTGAAGCTTTCTTT.

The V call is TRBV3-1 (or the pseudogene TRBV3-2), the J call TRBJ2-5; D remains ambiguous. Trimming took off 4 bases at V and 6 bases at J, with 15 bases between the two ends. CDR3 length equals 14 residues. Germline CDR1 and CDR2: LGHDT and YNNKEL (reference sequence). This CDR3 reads CASSPPFSWKTQYF. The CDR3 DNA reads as TGTGCCAGCAGCCCTCCCTTTAGCTGGAAGACCCAGTACTTC.

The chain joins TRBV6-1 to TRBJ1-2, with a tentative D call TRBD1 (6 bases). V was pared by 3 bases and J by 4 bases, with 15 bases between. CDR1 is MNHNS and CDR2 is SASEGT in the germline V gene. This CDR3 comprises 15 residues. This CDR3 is CASSDRDMGSYGYTF. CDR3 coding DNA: TGTGCCAGCAGTGACCGGGACATGGGGAGCTATGGCTACACCTTC.

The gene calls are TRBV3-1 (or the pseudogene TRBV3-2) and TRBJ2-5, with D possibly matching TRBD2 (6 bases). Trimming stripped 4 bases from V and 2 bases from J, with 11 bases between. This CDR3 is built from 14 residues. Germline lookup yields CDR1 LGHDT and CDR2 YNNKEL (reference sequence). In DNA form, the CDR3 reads TGTGCCAGCAGCCGAGCGGGCCTACAAGAGACCCAGTACTTC. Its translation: CASSRAGLQETQYF.

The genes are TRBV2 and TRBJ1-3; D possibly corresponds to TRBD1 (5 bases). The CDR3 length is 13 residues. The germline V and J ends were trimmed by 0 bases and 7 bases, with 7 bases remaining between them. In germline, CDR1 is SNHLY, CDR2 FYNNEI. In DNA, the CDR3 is TGTGCCAGCAGTGAAGCAGGGGTCAACACCATATATTTT. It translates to CASSEAGVNTIYF. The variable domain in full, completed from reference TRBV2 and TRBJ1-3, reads EPEVTQTPSHQVTQMGQEVILRCVPISNHLYFYWYRQILGQKVEFLVSFYNNEISEKSEIFDDQFSVERPDGSNFTLKIRSTKLEDSAMYFCASSEAGVNTIYFGEGSWLTVV.

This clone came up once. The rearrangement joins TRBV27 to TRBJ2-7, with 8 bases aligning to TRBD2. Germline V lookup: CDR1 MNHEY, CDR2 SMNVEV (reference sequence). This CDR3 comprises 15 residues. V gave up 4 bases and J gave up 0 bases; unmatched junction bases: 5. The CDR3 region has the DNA TGTGCCAGCAGTTACCGGGGGGGGGTCTCCTACGAGCAGTACTTC. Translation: CASSYRGGVSYEQYF.

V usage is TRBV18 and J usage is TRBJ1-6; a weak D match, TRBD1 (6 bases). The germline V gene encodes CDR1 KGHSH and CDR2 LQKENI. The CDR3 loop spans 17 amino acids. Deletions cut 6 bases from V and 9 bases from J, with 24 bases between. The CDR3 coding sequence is TGTGCCAGCTCTCCAAACCGACTGACAGGCAGGGTTTCACCCCTCCACTTT. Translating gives CASSPNRLTGRVSPLHF.

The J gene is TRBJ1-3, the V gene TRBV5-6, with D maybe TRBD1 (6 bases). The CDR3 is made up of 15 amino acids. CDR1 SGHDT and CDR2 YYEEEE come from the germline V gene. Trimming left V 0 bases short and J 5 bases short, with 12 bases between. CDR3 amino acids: CASSLVAGARNTIYF. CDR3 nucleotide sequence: TGTGCCAGCAGCTTGGTTGCGGGGGCCCGAAACACCATATATTTT. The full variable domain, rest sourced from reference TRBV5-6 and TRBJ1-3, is DAGVTQSPTHLIKTRGQQVTLRCSPKSGHDTVSWYQQALGQGPQFIFQYYEEEERQRGNFPDRFSGHQFPNYSSELNVNALLLGDSALYLCASSLVAGARNTIYFGEGSWLTVV.

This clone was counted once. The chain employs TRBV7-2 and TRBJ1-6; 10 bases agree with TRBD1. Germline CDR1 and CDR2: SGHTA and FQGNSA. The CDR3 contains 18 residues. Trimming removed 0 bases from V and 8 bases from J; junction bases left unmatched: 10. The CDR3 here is CASSLAQGGTGADSPLHF. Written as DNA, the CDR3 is TGTGCCAGCAGCTTAGCTCAGGGGGGGACAGGGGCGGATTCACCCCTCCACTTT.

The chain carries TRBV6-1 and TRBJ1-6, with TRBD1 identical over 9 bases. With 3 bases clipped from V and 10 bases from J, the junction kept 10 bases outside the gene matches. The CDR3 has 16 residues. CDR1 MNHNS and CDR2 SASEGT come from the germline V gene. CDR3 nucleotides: TGTGCCAGCAGTGAGGCCGGGACAGGGATATGGTCACCCCTCCACTTT. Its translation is CASSEAGTGIWSPLHF.

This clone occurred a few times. CDR3 loop: CASSLGLAPATTQYF. In DNA form, the CDR3 reads TGTGCCAGCAGTTTGGGACTAGCACCGGCAACGACCCAGTACTTC. This rearrangement joins TRBV6-2 or TRBV6-3 to TRBJ2-5; 9 bases are a match to TRBD2. CDR1 and CDR2 from the germline V gene are MNHEY and SVGEGT. The CDR3 sequence is 15 residues long. V dropped 4 bases and J dropped 7; count of bases not matched to a gene: 10.